This TCR beta chain is from a study of cytomegalovirus exposure and HLA in healthy donors. The assay was immunoSEQ multiplex PCR, and TCRdb's table has in-frame clones only and misses some. Of under 200,000 clones listed, about nine tenths are singletons. The CDR3 spans 14 residues. Between the trimmed V and J ends, which lost 11 bases and 5 bases, there was a span of 21 bases. Germline values: CDR1 MNHNS, CDR2 SASEGT. Separate from the approximately 700-subject first cohort was the roughly 130-subject validation cohort, to which the donors belonged. The sequence was collected from a man between 18 and 29 years old in good health and CMV-seropositive. This chain links TRBV6-1 with TRBJ1-1; a possible D gene is TRBD1 (5 bases). Sample: PBMCs. The CDR3 DNA reads as TGTGCCGCCCGAAGGGACTTTTGGACAACTGAAGCTTTCTTT. Protein: CAARRDFWTTEAFF.